The 28 T cell receptor beta chains presented below share a single source sample, sequenced in a study of CD8 T cells in ankylosing spondylitis. For these receptors, no antigen is known. Study outcomes and limitations: There was a TCR beta motif, made of several highly homologous variants, that appeared characteristic of ankylosing spondylitis blood.

TCRdb processed the 5' RACE reads anew with MiXCR; each CDR3 protein has one entry. The data contain approximately 550,000 distinct CDR3 sequences, over 9.5% of them singletons. Sequencing was performed on blood, either unsorted or a sorted T cell fraction (not recorded which). The source of these receptors is a male donor with ankylosing spondylitis.

This clonotype was picked up a small number of times. The chain uses TRBV6-2 or TRBV6-3 and TRBJ2-7; 8 positions agree with TRBD1. Trimming removed 7 bases from V and 3 bases from J; junction bases left unmatched: 11. This CDR3 is 15 amino acids long. Germline loops: CDR1 MNHEY, CDR2 SVGEGT. The CDR3 DNA follows: TGTGCCAGCATCCCAGGGACAGGCACTTTCTACGAGCAGTACGTC. Translated: CASIPGTGTFYEQYV.

V and J are TRBV24-1 and TRBJ2-2; D remains unclear. Germline V CDR1 and CDR2: KGHDR, SFDVKD. Trimming took off 5 bases at V and 6 bases at J, with 9 bases between the two ends. The CDR3 is 13 residues long. The CDR3 DNA reads as TGTGCCACCAGTGGCTGGGAACCCGGGGAGCTGTTTTTT. It yields the protein CATSGWEPGELFF.

The sample holds a few counts of this clonotype. This chain connects TRBV18 to TRBJ1-2; 7 nucleotides match TRBD1. V lost 3 bases, J lost 2 bases, and 6 bases stayed unmatched. The CDR3 extends over 15 amino acids. Germline assignment: CDR1 KGHSH and CDR2 LQKENI. CDR3 nucleotide sequence: TGTGCCAGCTCACCGCCCTCGACAGGGAACTATGGCTACACCTTC. This encodes CASSPPSTGNYGYTF.

The V gene is TRBV12-3 or TRBV12-4, the J gene TRBJ1-1, with D perhaps matching TRBD1 (6 bases). V lost 7 bases to trimming and J lost 4 bases, with 16 bases between them. This CDR3 spans 14 amino acids. CDR3 in DNA: TGTGCCAGCATACTTAACAGGGTAGGCACTGAAGCTTTCTTT. Translating gives CASILNRVGTEAFF.

The J gene is TRBJ1-1, the V gene TRBV20-1; 8 bases agree with TRBD1. CDR1 and CDR2 from the germline V gene are DFQATT and SNEGSKA (reference sequence). The CDR3 sequence is 13 residues long. Trimming cost V 3 bases and J 5 bases; bases outside gene matches: 5. The CDR3 loop reads CSASPTGETEAFF. In DNA, the CDR3 is TGCAGTGCTAGCCCGACAGGGGAAACTGAAGCTTTCTTT.

This clonotype was observed many times. The chain links TRBV5-1 to TRBJ2-3; 7 nucleotides agree with TRBD2. V dropped 0 bases and J dropped 4; count of bases not matched to a gene: 5. Germline V gene data show CDR1 as SGHRS and CDR2 as YFSETQ. The CDR3 is 15 residues long. The chain's CDR3 is CASSLAGGSADTQYF. The CDR3 region has the DNA TGCGCCAGCAGCTTGGCCGGCGGGAGTGCAGATACGCAGTATTTT. The complete variable domain, with remaining parts taken from reference TRBV5-1 and TRBJ2-3, reads KAGVTQTPRYLIKTRGQQVTLSCSPISGHRSVSWYQQTPGQGLQFLFEYFSETQRNKGNFPGRFSGRQFSNSRSEMNVSTLELGDSALYLCASSLAGGSADTQYFGPGTRLTVL.

This chain links TRBV5-1 with TRBJ2-1; weak D call: TRBD2 (6 bases). CDR1 SGHRS and CDR2 YFSETQ come from the germline V gene. Deletions cut 2 bases from V and 1 base from J, with 19 bases between. This CDR3 has 18 residues. The CDR3 DNA reads TGCGCCAGCAGCTTCTCATGGGCGCGGGAATCATCCTACAATGAGCAGTTCTTC. Amino acid sequence: CASSFSWARESSYNEQFF.

This clonotype was observed a handful of times. This chain connects TRBV28 to TRBJ1-3, with D hard to call. Germline values: CDR1 MDHEN, CDR2 SYDVKM. V was clipped by 5 bases and J by 5 bases, with 13 bases between them. This CDR3 spans 14 amino acids. The CDR3 coding sequence is TGTGCCAGCAGTCCCAGCGGTCGCCGAAACACCATATATTTT. It translates to CASSPSGRRNTIYF.

This clonotype showed up many times. This chain links TRBV10-2 with TRBJ2-3; D remains unclear. This CDR3 is built from 14 residues. In germline, CDR1 is WSHSY, CDR2 SAAADI. V lost 2 bases, J lost 0 bases, and 6 bases lay in between. The CDR3 is CASSEGASTDTQYF. CDR3 in DNA: TGCGCCAGCAGTGAGGGAGCTAGCACAGATACGCAGTATTTT.

The genes are TRBV6-1 and TRBJ1-1; D uncertain. Germline-derived CDR1 and CDR2 are MNHNS and SASEGT. The CDR3 loop spans 13 amino acids. V lost 0 bases and J lost 3, with 5 bases in between. The CDR3 loop reads CASSEAADTEAFF. The CDR3 DNA sequence: TGTGCCAGCAGTGAAGCAGCCGACACTGAAGCTTTCTTT.

The table lists this clonotype with a few counts. This chain uses TRBV24-1 with TRBJ1-2, with 8 nucleotides matching TRBD1. Germline V gene data show CDR1 as KGHDR and CDR2 as SFDVKD. The CDR3 contains 15 residues. V shed 3 bases, J shed 2 bases, and the junction held 4 bases outside the gene matches. The DNA for the CDR3 is TGTGCCACCAGTGATACACGGACAGGGAACTATGGCTACACCTTC. Its translation is CATSDTRTGNYGYTF.

This chain connects TRBV2 to TRBJ2-3; 11 bases are a match to TRBD1. The CDR3 extends over 16 amino acids. The junction had 9 bases not matched to a gene; V was cut back by 7 bases and J by 3 bases. Germline values: CDR1 SNHLY, CDR2 FYNNEI. For the CDR3, the DNA is TGTGCCAGCACTTTGGACAGGGGGCGTGGAACAGATACGCAGTATTTT. Amino acids: CASTLDRGRGTDTQYF.

The V gene is TRBV27, the J gene TRBJ2-1; D not resolved. From germline, CDR1 is MNHEY and CDR2 SMNVEV (reference sequence). V shed 5 bases and J shed 7 bases, with 18 bases lying between them. The CDR3 loop spans 15 amino acids. CDR3 DNA sequence: TGTGCCAGCAGTGTCTCCTGGGCTAGTCATAATGAGCAGTTCTTC. Translated, it gives CASSVSWASHNEQFF.

This clonotype was observed many times. The V and J genes are TRBV11-2 and TRBJ1-5; D gene uncertain. Per germline, CDR1 SGHAT and CDR2 FQNNGV. This CDR3 spans 15 amino acids. The V end was cut by 5 bases, the J end by 0 bases, with 11 bases between. In DNA, the CDR3 is TGTGCCAGCAGCCGCGGCGGAAATAGCAATCAGCCCCAGCATTTT. It yields the protein CASSRGGNSNQPQHF. Complete variable domain (other parts from reference TRBV11-2 and TRBJ1-5): EAGVAQSPRYKIIEKRQSVAFWCNPISGHATLYWYQQILGQGPKLLIQFQNNGVVDDSQLPKDRFSAERLKGVDSTLKIQPAKLEDSAVYLCASSRGGNSNQPQHFGDGTRLSIL.

The rearrangement uses TRBV2 and TRBJ2-1, with TRBD2 identical over 8 bases. This CDR3 is built from 13 residues. The germline CDR1 and CDR2 sequences are SNHLY and FYNNEI. The ends lost 7 bases at V and 6 bases at J; junction bases unmatched: 5. Here the CDR3 reads CASILAEFNEQFF. In nucleotides, the CDR3 is TGTGCCAGCATACTAGCGGAGTTCAATGAGCAGTTCTTC. The full variable domain, its missing parts supplied by reference TRBV2 and TRBJ2-1, is EPEVTQTPSHQVTQMGQEVILRCVPISNHLYFYWYRQILGQKVEFLVSFYNNEISEKSEIFDDQFSVERPDGSNFTLKIRSTKLEDSAMYFCASILAEFNEQFFGPGTRLTVL.

This clonotype was seen more than once but under ten times. The genes are TRBV29-1 and TRBJ2-2; D is unresolved. The CDR3 loop spans 14 amino acids. V was pared by 4 bases and J by 1 base, with 10 bases between. Looked up from germline, CDR1 is SQVTM and CDR2 is ANQGSEA. The CDR3 region has the DNA TGCAGCGTTGTCCCCGATTTGAACACCGGGGAGCTGTTTTTT. This sequence encodes CSVVPDLNTGELFF.

V and J are TRBV5-6 and TRBJ1-2, with D uncertain. CDR1 is SGHDT and CDR2 is YYEEEE in the germline V gene. With 1 base removed from V and 0 bases from J, the gap between germline ends came to 7 bases. This CDR3 region has 14 residues. The CDR3 region has the DNA TGTGCCAGCAGCTTGATAATAGCTAACTATGGCTACACCTTC. Encoded protein: CASSLIIANYGYTF.

The chain joins TRBV5-1 to TRBJ2-3, with D unresolved. The CDR3 consists of 14 residues. Germline V gene data show CDR1 as SGHRS and CDR2 as YFSETQ. The V gene lost 4 bases and the J gene lost 1 base, with 10 bases spanning the gap. The CDR3 DNA follows: TGCGCCAGCAGCAGGGAAGGAGGCACAGATACGCAGTATTTT. This translates into CASSREGGTDTQYF.

This clonotype was seen a handful of times. The chain couples TRBV6-1 to TRBJ2-3, with 10 positions matching TRBD2. Germline loops: CDR1 MNHNS, CDR2 SASEGT. CDR3 length: 16 residues. J lost 2 bases, V lost 3 bases, and 5 bases had no gene match. CDR3 sequence (DNA): TGTGCCAGCAGTGAGGAGCGGGAGGGGCTCACAGATACGCAGTATTTT. Protein product: CASSEEREGLTDTQYF.

The chain carries TRBV12-3 or TRBV12-4 and TRBJ2-1; 9 positions agree with TRBD2. V shed 5 bases, J shed 7 bases, and the junction held 15 bases outside the gene matches. The CDR3 runs 17 residues. The CDR3 region is CASSPPGLASVSNEQFF. In DNA, the CDR3 is TGTGCCAGCAGTCCTCCGGGACTAGCTTCGGTTTCTAATGAGCAGTTCTTC.

In this sample, this clonotype turned up a few times. The CDR3 protein is CASSFLGVGTQYF. Here the CDR3 DNA reads TGTGCCAGCAGTTTTTTGGGGGTAGGGACCCAGTACTTC. V gene TRBV27 combines with J gene TRBJ2-5, with D perhaps matching TRBD1 or TRBD2 (5 bases each). The ends were cut back, 3 bases at V and 7 bases at J, with 12 bases in the middle. Per germline, CDR1 MNHEY and CDR2 SMNVEV (reference sequence). The CDR3 consists of 13 residues.

This clonotype came up many times. The V gene is TRBV5-1, the J gene TRBJ2-6; possibly TRBD1 for D (5 bases). CDR1 SGHRS and CDR2 YFSETQ come from the germline V gene. Trimming cost V 3 bases and J 0 bases, with 7 bases left between them. The CDR3 extends over 15 amino acids. CDR3 nucleotide sequence: TGCGCCAGCAGCTATGGGGCCTCTGGGGCCAACGTCCTGACTTTC. It specifies CASSYGASGANVLTF. Complete variable domain (other parts from reference TRBV5-1 and TRBJ2-6): KAGVTQTPRYLIKTRGQQVTLSCSPISGHRSVSWYQQTPGQGLQFLFEYFSETQRNKGNFPGRFSGRQFSNSRSEMNVSTLELGDSALYLCASSYGASGANVLTFGAGSRLTVL.

In its sample, this clonotype was seen many times. The J gene is TRBJ1-1, the V gene TRBV7-9; D not certain. V was pared by 5 bases and J by 5 bases, with 9 bases between. Germline CDR1 SEHNR, CDR2 FQNEAQ (reference sequence). The CDR3 sequence is 12 residues long. The CDR3 region has the DNA TGTGCCAGCAGCGCCGGGCGGACTGAAGCTTTCTTT. Protein: CASSAGRTEAFF.

The rearrangement links TRBV20-1 to TRBJ2-2; D remains unclear. Germline V lookup: CDR1 DFQATT, CDR2 SNEGSKA (reference sequence). V dropped 2 bases and J dropped 6 bases, with 16 bases sitting between them. This CDR3 is 15 amino acids long. CDR3 region: CSARPPASPPGELFF. Here the CDR3 DNA reads TGCAGTGCTAGACCCCCGGCTAGTCCCCCCGGGGAGCTGTTTTTT.

The chain uses TRBV21-1 and TRBJ1-1. TRBV21-1 is labeled a pseudogene. The CDR3 covers 12 residues. CDR3 loop: CASSKAWSEAFF. CDR3 coding DNA: TGTGCCAGCAGCAAAGCTTGGAGTGAAGCTTTCTTT.

The genes are TRBV11-3 and TRBJ2-1; the D is unclear. Trimming took 5 bases from V and 5 from J, leaving 13 bases between them. The CDR3 extends over 14 amino acids. The germline V gene encodes CDR1 SGHNT and CDR2 YENEEA. The CDR3 reads CASSIRTVNNEQFF. Written as DNA, the CDR3 is TGTGCCAGCAGCATTAGGACGGTCAACAATGAGCAGTTCTTC.

This clonotype was seen only a few times. The chain recombines TRBV13 with TRBJ1-3; D possibly corresponds to TRBD1 (5 bases). The CDR3 has 13 residues. V was cut by 8 bases and J by 8 bases, with 16 bases left in between. CDR1 is PRHDT, CDR2 FYEKMQ, per germline (reference sequence). CDR3 loop: CASGIERGDTIYF. DNA for the CDR3: TGTGCCAGCGGGATCGAGCGGGGGGACACCATATATTTT.

In its sample, this clonotype was seen many times. This chain uses TRBV6-5 with TRBJ2-2, with TRBD1 as a possible D gene (5 bases). The CDR3 covers 17 residues. Per the germline V gene, CDR1 is MNHEY and CDR2 is SVGAGI. The V gene lost 0 bases and the J gene lost 2 bases, with 13 bases spanning the gap. Here the CDR3 reads CASSYSQAGLNTGELFF. In DNA, the CDR3 is TGTGCCAGCAGTTACTCCCAGGCAGGGCTTAACACCGGGGAGCTGTTTTTT.